This TCR beta chain was identified in a study of T cells after yellow fever vaccination. The wider study: SMART-Seq v4 Ultra Low Input handled preparation of low-cell-number fractions.

A note on this clonotype: Antigen: not known.

UMIs and a universal primer site were added when TCR cDNA was made by 5'RACE template switching. Each CDR3 protein gets one entry after TCRdb re-called the 5' RACE reads with MiXCR. In the table there are 280,000 or so distinct CDR3 sequences, roughly 8.7% of which are singletons. Trimming left V 4 bases short and J 0 bases short, with 12 bases between. The CDR3 extends over 16 amino acids. Germline-derived CDR1 and CDR2 are KGHDR and SFDVKD. Whole-study findings and limits: There was a small share of clonotypes that showed up in both the CD4 and CD8 compartments. Post-booster repertoires contained most primary-vaccination clones again (about 96% CD4, approximately 86% CD8).

This chain joins TRBV24-1 and TRBJ1-5, with D possibly matching TRBD1 (5 bases). This clonotype was obtained from a man aged 18 to 30 who received the YFV17D yellow fever vaccine. The sequencing here drew on CD4+ T cells sorted from PBMCs, taken 5 days after the yellow fever booster vaccination. CDR3 region: CATSDVGADSNQPQHF. The CDR3 DNA reads as TGTGCCACCAGTGACGTTGGGGCTGATAGCAATCAGCCCCAGCATTTT.